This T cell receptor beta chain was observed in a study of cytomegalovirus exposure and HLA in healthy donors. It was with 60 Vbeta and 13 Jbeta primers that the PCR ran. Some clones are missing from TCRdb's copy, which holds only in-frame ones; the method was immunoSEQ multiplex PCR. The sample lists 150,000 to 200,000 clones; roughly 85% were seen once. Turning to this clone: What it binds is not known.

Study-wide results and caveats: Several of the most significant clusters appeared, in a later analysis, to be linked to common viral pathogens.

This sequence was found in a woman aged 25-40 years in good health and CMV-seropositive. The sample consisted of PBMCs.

The DNA of the CDR3 is TGTGCCAGCAGCTACGGACTAGCGGGGGGGTCTGAGACCCAGTACTTC. This codes for CASSYGLAGGSETQYF. The chain recombines TRBV5-4 with TRBJ2-5, with 15 bases matching TRBD2. The germline gives CDR1 SGHNT, CDR2 YYREEE (reference sequence). This CDR3 region has 16 residues. After removal of 3 bases from V and 5 bases from J, the junction contained 5 bases not matched to a gene.